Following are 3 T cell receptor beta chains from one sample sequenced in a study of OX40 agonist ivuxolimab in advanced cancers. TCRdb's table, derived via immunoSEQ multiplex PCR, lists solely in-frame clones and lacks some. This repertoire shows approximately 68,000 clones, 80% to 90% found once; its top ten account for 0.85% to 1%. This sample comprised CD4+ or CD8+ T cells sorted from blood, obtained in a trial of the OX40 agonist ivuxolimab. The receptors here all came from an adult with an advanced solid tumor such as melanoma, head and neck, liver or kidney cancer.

As DNA, the CDR3 is TGTGCCAGCAGCGCTACGCCGGGACAGAGTAGCTACGAGCAGTACTTC. Translated, it gives CASSATPGQSSYEQYF. The J gene is TRBJ2-7, the V gene TRBV9, with 7 bases identical to TRBD1. This CDR3 has 16 residues. Unmatched junction bases numbered 12, after V lost 3 bases and J lost 3 bases. Germline CDR1 SGDLS, CDR2 YYNGEE.

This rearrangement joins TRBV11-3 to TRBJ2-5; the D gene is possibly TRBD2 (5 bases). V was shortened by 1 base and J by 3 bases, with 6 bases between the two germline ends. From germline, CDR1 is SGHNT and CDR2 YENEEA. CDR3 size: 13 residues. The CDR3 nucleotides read TGTGCCAGCAGCTTAGGAGGGAAAGAGACCCAGTACTTC. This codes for CASSLGGKETQYF.

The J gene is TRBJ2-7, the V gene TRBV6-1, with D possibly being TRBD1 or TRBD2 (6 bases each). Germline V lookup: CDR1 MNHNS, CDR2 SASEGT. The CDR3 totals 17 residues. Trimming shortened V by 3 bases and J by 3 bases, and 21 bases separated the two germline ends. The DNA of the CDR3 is TGTGCCAGCAGTGATCTGTTTGGGGGCGGGATATACTACGAGCAGTACTTC. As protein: CASSDLFGGGIYYEQYF.